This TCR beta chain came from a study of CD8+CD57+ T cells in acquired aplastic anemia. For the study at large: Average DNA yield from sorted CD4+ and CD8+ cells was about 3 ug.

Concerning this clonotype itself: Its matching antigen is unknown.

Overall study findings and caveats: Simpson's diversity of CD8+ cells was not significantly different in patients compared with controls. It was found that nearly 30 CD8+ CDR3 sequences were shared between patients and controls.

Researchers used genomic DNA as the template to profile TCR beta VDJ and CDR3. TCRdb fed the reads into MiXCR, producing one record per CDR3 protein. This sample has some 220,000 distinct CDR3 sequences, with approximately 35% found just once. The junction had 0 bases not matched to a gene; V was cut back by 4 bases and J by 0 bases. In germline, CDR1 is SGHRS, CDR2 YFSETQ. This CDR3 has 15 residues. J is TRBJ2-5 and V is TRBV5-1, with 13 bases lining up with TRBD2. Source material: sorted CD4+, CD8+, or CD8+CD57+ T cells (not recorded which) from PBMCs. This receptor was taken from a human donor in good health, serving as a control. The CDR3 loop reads CASSGLAGDQETQYF. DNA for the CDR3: TGCGCCAGCAGCGGACTAGCGGGAGACCAAGAGACCCAGTACTTC.